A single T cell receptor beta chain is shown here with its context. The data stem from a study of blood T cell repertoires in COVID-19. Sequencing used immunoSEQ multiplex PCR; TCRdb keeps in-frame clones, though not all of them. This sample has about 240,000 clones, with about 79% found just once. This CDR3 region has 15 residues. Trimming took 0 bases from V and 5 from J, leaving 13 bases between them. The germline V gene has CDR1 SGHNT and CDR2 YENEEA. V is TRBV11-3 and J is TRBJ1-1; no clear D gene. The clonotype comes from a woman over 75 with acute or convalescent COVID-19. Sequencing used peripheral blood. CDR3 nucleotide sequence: TGTGCCAGCAGCTTAGATGGGCAGGCGGGGACTGAAGCTTTCTTT. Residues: CASSLDGQAGTEAFF.